This TCR beta chain derives from a study of vaccination effects on CD4 cells after COVID-19. TCRdb's table, derived via immunoSEQ multiplex PCR, lists solely in-frame clones and lacks some. In the table there are 55,000 to 70,000 clones, around four fifths of which are singletons. The CDR3 runs 17 residues. J was trimmed by 2 bases and V by 4 bases; bases with no gene match: 10. The V gene's germline CDR1 is SGHVS and CDR2 FQNEAQ. Before sequencing, viral peptide pools were used by the ViraFEST assay to expand antigen-specific CD4+ T cells. Between days 10 and 11 of culture, CD4+ T cells were separated out. As their vaccination, participants received two doses of either BNT162b2 or mRNA-1273. Details on this clone: No antigen is known for it.

The starting material was CD4+ T cells from PBMCs cultured with HCoV-OC43 spike peptides, obtained after COVID-19 vaccination. Subset given: HCoV-OC43 spike overlapping peptide pool stimulation. This sequence joins TRBV7-8 and TRBJ2-5; TRBD2 agrees at 10 bases. This clonotype was obtained from a human donor who received a COVID-19 vaccine. The CDR3 sequence is CASSSRFSGGPQETQYF. For the CDR3, the DNA is TGTGCCAGCAGCTCACGCTTTAGCGGGGGGCCACAAGAGACCCAGTACTTC.